Following are 20 T cell receptor beta chains from one sample sequenced in a study of T cell responses to AZD1222 COVID-19 vaccine. TCRdb's copy holds only in-frame clones and misses some; the assay was immunoSEQ multiplex PCR. The sample records 98,000 or so clones, 85% to 90% being singletons. The starting material was peripheral blood, obtained on day 0 of AZD1222 vaccination. The receptors shown here come from an adult in good health.

In this sample, this clone turned up once. The chain has TRBV19 and TRBJ1-6; no firm D call. V was pared by 6 bases and J by 0 bases, with 9 bases between. CDR1 is LNHDA, CDR2 SQIVND, per germline (reference sequence). CDR3 length equals 15 residues. In DNA form, the CDR3 reads TGTGCCAGTAGCAGCCGGGGCTCCTATAATTCACCCCTCCACTTT. This codes for CASSSRGSYNSPLHF.

This clone was detected only once. The chain carries TRBV5-1 and TRBJ1-1; no definite D call. CDR3 size: 14 residues. Trimming took off 0 bases at V and 0 bases at J, with 6 bases between the two ends. The germline gives CDR1 SGHRS, CDR2 YFSETQ. The CDR3 DNA follows: TGCGCCAGCAGCTTGGCAGTTATGAACACTGAAGCTTTCTTT. It yields the protein CASSLAVMNTEAFF.

This sequence joins TRBV6-1 and TRBJ2-1, with 7 bases that match TRBD2. The CDR3 is 14 amino acids. CDR1 MNHNS and CDR2 SASEGT come from the germline V gene. The trim removed 2 bases at V and 13 bases at J, leaving 11 bases unmatched. The CDR3 bases are TGTGCCAGCAGTGAAATTGGACTAGTAAGGGTTCAGTTCTTC. Translated: CASSEIGLVRVQFF.

The chain combines TRBV28 with TRBJ1-1; TRBD1 is a possible D gene (6 bases). V was trimmed by 5 bases and J by 5 bases, leaving 18 bases between them. The CDR3 is made up of 15 amino acids. Germline V lookup: CDR1 MDHEN, CDR2 SYDVKM. The chain's CDR3 is CASSPPVGGRTEAFF. The CDR3, as DNA: TGTGCCAGCAGTCCTCCCGTAGGGGGAAGAACTGAAGCTTTCTTT.

The rearrangement joins TRBV28 to TRBJ1-2; maybe TRBD1 (6 bases). The CDR3 extends over 12 amino acids. Looked up from germline, CDR1 is MDHEN and CDR2 is SYDVKM. Trimming removed 5 bases from V and 8 bases from J, with 12 bases in between. The CDR3 protein is CASSQQGDGYTF. The CDR3, as DNA: TGTGCCAGCAGTCAACAGGGTGACGGCTACACCTTC.

The DNA for the CDR3 is TGTGCCAGCAGTTCAGACAGGGGAAAGTATTTCAATGAGCAGTTCTTC. Its protein is CASSSDRGKYFNEQFF. V is TRBV28 and J is TRBJ2-1; 8 bases map to TRBD1. Germline V gene sequence: CDR1 MDHEN, CDR2 SYDVKM. With 4 bases clipped from V and 6 bases from J, the junction kept 11 bases outside the gene matches. This CDR3 comprises 16 residues.

The chain combines TRBV3-1 (or the pseudogene TRBV3-2) with TRBJ2-3, with 8 bases that match TRBD2. The germline CDR1 and CDR2 sequences are LGHDT and YNNKEL (reference sequence). Trimming at V came to 1 base and at J to 3 bases, leaving 12 bases not matched to a gene. The CDR3 totals 18 residues. In DNA form, the CDR3 reads TGTGCCAGCAGCCAAGGGCACCTAGCGGGTAGTAGTACAGATACGCAGTATTTT. Its protein product is CASSQGHLAGSSTDTQYF.

The rearrangement joins TRBV7-9 to TRBJ1-1; D is unclear. This CDR3 region has 18 residues. Looked up from germline, CDR1 is SEHNR and CDR2 is FQNEAQ (reference sequence). V lost 0 bases and J 4 bases, leaving 21 bases between the germline ends. The CDR3 sequence is CASSLASAEWAIGTEAFF. CDR3 DNA sequence: TGTGCCAGCAGCTTAGCGTCGGCGGAGTGGGCGATAGGCACTGAAGCTTTCTTT.

The chain recombines TRBV7-9 with TRBJ1-4, with D uncertain. The V end lost 5 bases, the J end lost 3 bases, and 10 bases lay between the germline ends. The CDR3 is made up of 14 amino acids. Per the germline V gene, CDR1 is SEHNR and CDR2 is FQNEAQ (reference sequence). Written as DNA, the CDR3 is TGTGCCAGCAGCCCAGAGTTTTCTAATGAAAAACTGTTTTTT. This gives the protein CASSPEFSNEKLFF.

The J gene is TRBJ1-5, the V gene TRBV6-5; D unclear. The V and J ends lost 7 bases and 4 bases respectively, with 8 bases between them. This CDR3 is 12 amino acids long. The germline V gene has CDR1 MNHEY and CDR2 SVGAGI. CDR3 coding DNA: TGTGCCAGCATGCACTTGAATCAGCCCCAGCATTTT. Translation gives CASMHLNQPQHF.

The chain recombines TRBV7-8 with TRBJ1-1, with TRBD1 as a possible D gene (6 bases). This CDR3 region has 14 residues. V shed 6 bases and J shed 3 bases, with 14 bases lying between them. The germline CDR1 and CDR2 sequences are SGHVS and FQNEAQ. The CDR3 bases are TGTGCCAGCAGTTTGCAGGGGCTCTACACTGAAGCTTTCTTT. This codes for CASSLQGLYTEAFF.

The chain links TRBV7-9 to TRBJ1-2; 7 nucleotides align to TRBD1. The V gene end was trimmed by 2 bases and the J gene end by 5 bases; junction bases not matched to a gene: 5. CDR1 and CDR2 from the germline V gene are SEHNR and FQNEAQ (reference sequence). This CDR3 spans 14 amino acids. CDR3 bases: TGTGCCAGCAGCTTAACGGGACAGAATTATGGCTACACCTTC. Its protein product is CASSLTGQNYGYTF.

The chain is built from TRBV7-8 and TRBJ2-7; 13 bases are a match to TRBD2. The germline V gene has CDR1 SGHVS and CDR2 FQNEAQ. With V trimmed by 5 bases and J by 5 bases, 9 bases remained unmatched. CDR3 length equals 16 residues. CDR3 protein: CASSRGLAGDFHEQYF. The CDR3 DNA sequence: TGTGCCAGCAGCAGAGGACTAGCGGGGGATTTCCACGAGCAGTACTTC.

This chain links TRBV4-1 with TRBJ1-5; D unresolved. The V gene's germline CDR1 is MGHRA and CDR2 YSYEKL. The CDR3 consists of 12 residues. V dropped 6 bases and J dropped 2 bases, with 5 bases sitting between them. The CDR3 protein is CASSSRNQPQHF. The CDR3 region has the DNA TGCGCCAGCAGTAGTCGCAATCAGCCCCAGCATTTT.

The chain uses TRBV4-1 and TRBJ2-5; 13 bases agree with TRBD2. This CDR3 has 15 residues. With 4 bases clipped from V and 5 bases from J, the junction kept 4 bases outside the gene matches. Germline V lookup: CDR1 MGHRA, CDR2 YSYEKL. CDR3 sequence: CASSLGLAGLETQYF. The CDR3 DNA reads TGCGCCAGCAGCCTGGGACTAGCGGGGCTTGAGACCCAGTACTTC.

The V gene is TRBV10-3, the J gene TRBJ1-5, with unresolved D. Trimming stripped 6 bases from V and 3 bases from J, with 9 bases between. The CDR3 covers 13 residues. The germline CDR1 and CDR2 sequences are ENHRY and SYGVKD. The CDR3 DNA is TGTGCCATCAGGAGGGAGAACAATCAGCCCCAGCATTTT. Protein: CAIRRENNQPQHF.

The chain couples TRBV30 to TRBJ2-1; 15 bases are shared with TRBD2. Germline lookup yields CDR1 GTSNPN and CDR2 SVGIG (reference sequence). This CDR3 contains 16 residues. V lost 5 bases and J lost 2; bases outside the gene matches: 4. The chain's CDR3 is CAWGTSGGLTYNEQFF. CDR3 sequence (DNA): TGTGCCTGGGGGACTAGCGGGGGGTTAACCTACAATGAGCAGTTCTTC.

CDR3 amino acids: CASSPGLYSGNTIYF. CDR3 coding DNA: TGTGCCAGCAGCCCCGGACTGTACTCTGGAAACACCATATATTTT. This chain joins TRBV7-2 and TRBJ1-3; no reliable D call. This CDR3 spans 15 amino acids. With 5 bases removed from V and 0 bases from J, the gap between germline ends came to 11 bases. Germline values: CDR1 SGHTA, CDR2 FQGNSA.

V usage is TRBV7-9 and J usage is TRBJ1-3; 10 positions agree with TRBD1. After removal of 5 bases from V and 3 bases from J, the junction contained 4 bases not matched to a gene. The CDR3 is 15 residues long. CDR1 and CDR2 from the germline V gene are SEHNR and FQNEAQ (reference sequence). The CDR3 coding sequence is TGTGCCAGCAGCCCGGACAGGGGGATTGGAAACACCATATATTTT. Translated, it gives CASSPDRGIGNTIYF.

The chain joins TRBV13 to TRBJ1-3, with a possible D match to TRBD1 (5 bases). V was clipped by 6 bases and J by 0 bases, with 12 bases between them. CDR3 length equals 15 residues. CDR1 and CDR2 from the germline V gene are PRHDT and FYEKMQ (reference sequence). Written as DNA, the CDR3 is TGTGCCAGCAGTCAGGGACGGAACTCTGGAAACACCATATATTTT. This sequence encodes CASSQGRNSGNTIYF.